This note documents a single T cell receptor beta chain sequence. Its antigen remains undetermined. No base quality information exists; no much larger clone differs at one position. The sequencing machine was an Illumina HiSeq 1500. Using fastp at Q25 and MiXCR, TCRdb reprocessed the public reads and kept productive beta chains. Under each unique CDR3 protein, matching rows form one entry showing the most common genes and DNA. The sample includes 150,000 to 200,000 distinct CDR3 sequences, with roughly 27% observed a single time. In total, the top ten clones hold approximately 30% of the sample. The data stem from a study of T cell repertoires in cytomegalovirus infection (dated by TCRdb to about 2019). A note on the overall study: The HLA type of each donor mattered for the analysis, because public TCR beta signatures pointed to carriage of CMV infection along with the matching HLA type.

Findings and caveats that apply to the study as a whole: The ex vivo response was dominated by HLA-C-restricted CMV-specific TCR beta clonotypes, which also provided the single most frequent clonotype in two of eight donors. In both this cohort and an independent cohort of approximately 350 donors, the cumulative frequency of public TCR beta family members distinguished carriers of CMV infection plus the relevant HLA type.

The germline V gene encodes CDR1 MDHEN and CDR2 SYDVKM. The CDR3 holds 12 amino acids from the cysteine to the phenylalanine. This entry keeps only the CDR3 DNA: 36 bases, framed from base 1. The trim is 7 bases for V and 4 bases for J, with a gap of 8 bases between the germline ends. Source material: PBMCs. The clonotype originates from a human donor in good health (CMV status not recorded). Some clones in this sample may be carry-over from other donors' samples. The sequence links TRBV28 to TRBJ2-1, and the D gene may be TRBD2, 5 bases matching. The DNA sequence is TGTGCCAGCATCGGGATTTACAATGAGCAGTTCTTC. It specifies CASIGIYNEQFF.